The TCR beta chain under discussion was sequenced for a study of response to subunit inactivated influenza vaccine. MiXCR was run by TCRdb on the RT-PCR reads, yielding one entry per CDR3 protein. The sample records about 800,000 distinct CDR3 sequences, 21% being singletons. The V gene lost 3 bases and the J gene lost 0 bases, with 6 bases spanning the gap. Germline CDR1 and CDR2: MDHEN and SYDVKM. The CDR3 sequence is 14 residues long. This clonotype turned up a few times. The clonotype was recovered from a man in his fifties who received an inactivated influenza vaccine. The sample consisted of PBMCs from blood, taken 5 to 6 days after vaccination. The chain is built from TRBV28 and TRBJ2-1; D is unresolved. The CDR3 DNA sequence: TGTGCCAGCAGTTTTGAGGACTCCTACAATGAGCAGTTCTTC. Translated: CASSFEDSYNEQFF.